The clone carrying this T cell receptor beta chain has a handful of counts. The germline gives CDR1 MNHEY, CDR2 SVGAGI. This CDR3 comprises 15 residues. Trimming cost V 2 bases and J 7 bases, with 17 bases left between them. The data originate from a study of patients and donors after allogeneic stem cell transplantation. In TCRdb, the RT-PCR reads were re-called with MiXCR into one record per CDR3 protein. The sample records some 960,000 distinct CDR3 sequences, roughly 18% being singletons. The receptor was derived from a human donor who was either an allogeneic HSCT recipient or a stem cell or donor lymphocyte infusion donor (not recorded which). It is not recorded whose cells these are; they may come from a transplant donor. Input material: blood, either unsorted or a sorted T cell fraction (not recorded which). The rearrangement joins TRBV6-5 to TRBJ2-5; D possibly corresponds to TRBD1 (6 bases). CDR3 DNA: TGTGCCAGCAGTTACACCTCGGGCAGGGGAGCGACCCAGTACTTC. It translates to CASSYTSGRGATQYF.